Sequencing of this T cell receptor (beta chain) was carried out in a study of sequential checkpoint blockade in melanoma. TCRdb's copy holds only in-frame clones and misses some; the assay was immunoSEQ multiplex PCR. The table includes about 2,400 clones, less than 30% detected once. As concerns this clone: Its antigen is as yet unknown.

Trimming left V 5 bases short and J 8 bases short, with 18 bases between. The CDR3 spans 15 residues. Germline CDR1 and CDR2: MGHRA and YSYEKL. Treatment defined: randomized to nivolumab then ipilimumab (arm A) or the reverse (arm B). Patients had received no earlier DNA-damaging chemotherapy. Study-level findings and limits: Response in arm A was associated with pretreatment TIL clonality.

The sequence was collected from a human donor with melanoma. The chain is built from TRBV4-1 and TRBJ1-4, with D possibly being TRBD1 (6 bases). This material consisted of tumor tissue (inferred from file names), taken from a patient given nivolumab and ipilimumab in sequence. CDR3: CASSAPLQGGEKLFF. CDR3 bases: TGCGCCAGCAGCGCCCCGCTACAAGGGGGGGAAAAACTGTTTTTT.